This passage covers 14 T cell receptor beta chains from one sample sequenced in a study of cytomegalovirus exposure and HLA in healthy donors. Only in-frame clones appear in the TCRdb table, and some are missing; sequencing was by immunoSEQ multiplex PCR. The sample consists of 300,000 to 400,000 clones, approximately 90% of them appearing once. Source material: PBMCs. The source of these receptors is a woman aged 18-29 years in good health and CMV-seronegative.

The rearrangement joins TRBV10-3 to TRBJ2-1; 12 nucleotides agree with TRBD2. V shed 3 bases, J shed 9 bases, and the junction held 6 bases outside the gene matches. The CDR3 spans 15 residues. CDR1 ENHRY and CDR2 SYGVKD come from the germline V gene. The CDR3 DNA sequence: TGTGCCATCAGTGAACCTAGCGGGGGGGGCGGTGAGCAGTTCTTC. Residues: CAISEPSGGGGEQFF.

This clone came up a few times. This chain joins TRBV7-9 and TRBJ1-6; D may be TRBD1 (5 bases). The CDR3 is 17 residues long. Trimming cost V 1 base and J 10 bases, with 20 bases left between them. Germline CDR1 is SEHNR and CDR2 is FQNEAQ (reference sequence). The CDR3 bases are TGTGCCAGCAGCTTAGAGATCGGGTTAGGGGTAGGCTCACCCCTCCACTTT. Its translation is CASSLEIGLGVGSPLHF.

V and J are TRBV30 and TRBJ1-2; no firm D call. The CDR3 runs to 13 residues. The germline V gene encodes CDR1 GTSNPN and CDR2 SVGIG (reference sequence). Trimming stripped 2 bases from V and 8 bases from J, with 15 bases between. The CDR3 DNA reads as TGTGCCTGGAGTTCACTTATCACGAGGGGCTACACCTTC. Residues: CAWSSLITRGYTF.

This clone was recorded once. The rearrangement links TRBV19 to TRBJ2-7; D remains ambiguous. The CDR3 loop spans 15 amino acids. Looked up from germline, CDR1 is LNHDA and CDR2 is SQIVND (reference sequence). Trimming cost V 0 bases and J 2 bases, with 11 bases left between them. CDR3 bases: TGTGCCAGTAGTATAGAACACATTCAAACCTACGAGCAGTACTTC. Its translation is CASSIEHIQTYEQYF. The whole variable domain, remainder taken from reference TRBV19 and TRBJ2-7, is DGGITQSPKYLFRKEGQNVTLSCEQNLNHDAMYWYRQDPGQGLRLIYYSQIVNDFQKGDIAEGYSVSREKKESFPLTVTSAQKNPTAFYLCASSIEHIQTYEQYFGPGTRLTVT.

This chain's CDR3 is CASSSPYRGGPTGELFF. The CDR3 DNA is TGTGCCAGCAGTTCGCCTTACCGGGGAGGACCAACCGGGGAGCTGTTTTTT. The chain combines TRBV27 with TRBJ2-2; TRBD2 might be the D (6 bases). V shed 4 bases and J shed 5 bases, with 20 bases lying between them. CDR1 and CDR2 (germline): MNHEY, SMNVEV (reference sequence). This CDR3 contains 17 residues.

The sample holds one count of this clone. The DNA of the CDR3 is TGTGCCAGCGGGCGGCGGGAGTACAATGAGCAGTTCTTC. Its protein product is CASGRREYNEQFF. The chain joins TRBV6-5 to TRBJ2-1, with 7 bases fitting TRBD2. With 8 bases clipped from V and 4 bases from J, the junction kept 5 bases outside the gene matches. The germline V gene encodes CDR1 MNHEY and CDR2 SVGAGI. This CDR3 region has 13 residues.

This clone was seen a few times. This rearrangement joins TRBV7-8 to TRBJ2-1; the D gene is possibly TRBD1 (6 bases). Germline V CDR1 and CDR2: SGHVS, FQNEAQ. The CDR3 runs 12 residues. V was cut by 5 bases and J by 6 bases, with 8 bases left in between. The CDR3 region is CASSLQGNEQFF. DNA of the CDR3: TGTGCCAGCAGCCTACAGGGCAATGAGCAGTTCTTC. Looking up the rest from reference TRBV7-8 and TRBJ2-1 gives the full variable domain: GAGVSQSPRYKVAKRGQDVALRCDPISGHVSLFWYQQALGQGPEFLTYFQNEAQLDKSGLPSDRFFAERPEGSVSTLKIQRTQQEDSAVYLCASSLQGNEQFFGPGTRLTVL.

V usage is TRBV15 and J usage is TRBJ2-1; 8 bases line up with TRBD2. J was trimmed by 6 bases and V by 5 bases; bases with no gene match: 15. This CDR3 is built from 17 residues. CDR1 and CDR2 (germline): LNHNV, YYDKDF (reference sequence). CDR3 coding DNA: TGTGCCACCAGCCTCACCACCGGGACTAGTGGGCGCAATGAGCAGTTCTTC. Protein sequence: CATSLTTGTSGRNEQFF.

The chain joins TRBV7-2 to TRBJ2-7, with TRBD1 matching 8 bases. Germline V gene sequence: CDR1 SGHTA, CDR2 FQGNSA. The CDR3 loop spans 15 amino acids. Trimming took 3 bases from V and 0 from J; bases not matched to a gene: 4. CDR3 in DNA: TGTGCCAGCAGCTTGACAGGGGCCCTCTCCTACGAGCAGTACTTC. Its protein is CASSLTGALSYEQYF.

This clone was detected only once. The chain links TRBV29-1 to TRBJ1-1, with D maybe TRBD1 (5 bases). Germline-derived CDR1 and CDR2 are SQVTM and ANQGSEA. The CDR3 contains 13 residues. Trimming removed 4 bases at V and 0 bases at J, with 9 bases between. The CDR3 region has the DNA TGCAGCGTTGCAGGGTTGATGAACACTGAAGCTTTCTTT. It yields the protein CSVAGLMNTEAFF.

This clone was detected only once. The J gene is TRBJ1-4, the V gene TRBV14, with TRBD1 identical over 9 bases. The CDR3 contains 15 residues. CDR1 SGHDN and CDR2 FVKESK come from the germline V gene. The V and J ends lost 4 bases and 4 bases, in that order; junction bases with no gene match: 4. CDR3 protein: CASSRRTGVNEKLFF. Here the CDR3 DNA reads TGTGCCAGCAGCCGTCGGACAGGGGTTAATGAAAAACTGTTTTTT.

This clone was seen just once. The chain links TRBV15 to TRBJ1-1; 7 bases are shared with TRBD1. V lost 4 bases and J lost 5; bases outside the gene matches: 7. CDR1 LNHNV and CDR2 YYDKDF come from the germline V gene (reference sequence). CDR3 size: 14 residues. The CDR3 is CATSKGQVRTEAFF. The CDR3 DNA is TGTGCCACCAGCAAAGGACAGGTTAGGACTGAAGCTTTCTTT. The full variable domain, completed using reference TRBV15 and TRBJ1-1, is DAMVIQNPRYQVTQFGKPVTLSCSQTLNHNVMYWYQQKSSQAPKLLFHYYDKDFNNEADTPDNFQSRRPNTSFCFLDIRSPGLGDTAMYLCATSKGQVRTEAFFGQGTRLTVV.

This chain links TRBV15 with TRBJ2-2; maybe TRBD2 (6 bases). This CDR3 has 12 residues. Looked up from germline, CDR1 is LNHNV and CDR2 is YYDKDF (reference sequence). V dropped 6 bases and J dropped 6 bases, with 8 bases sitting between them. The CDR3 region is CATRGGAGELFF. The CDR3 DNA is TGTGCCACCAGGGGAGGTGCCGGGGAGCTGTTTTTT.

CDR3 region: CASSLSEFYEQYF. As DNA, the CDR3 is TGCGCCAGCAGCCTTAGTGAGTTTTACGAGCAGTACTTC. The chain joins TRBV4-1 to TRBJ2-7; D is undetermined. Looked up from germline, CDR1 is MGHRA and CDR2 is YSYEKL. The V gene lost 4 bases and the J gene lost 4 bases, with 11 bases spanning the gap. The CDR3 covers 13 residues.